Below, 27 T cell receptor beta chains from the same sample are listed, as sequenced in a study of PD-L1 blockade in urothelial cancer. Sequenced by immunoSEQ multiplex PCR; TCRdb stores in-frame clones only, minus some. The sample shows 15,000 to 20,000 clones, about 83% of them seen only once. Time point in this sample: peripheral blood 6 weeks after treatment start. The specimen comprised PBMCs, sampled around atezolizumab (anti-PD-L1) treatment. Source of these receptors: a man between 45 and 60 years old with urothelial cancer.

The chain is built from TRBV29-1 and TRBJ2-5, with D tentatively TRBD1 (6 bases). Germline V gene data show CDR1 as SQVTM and CDR2 as ANQGSEA. The CDR3 runs to 13 residues. V was clipped by 6 bases and J by 6 bases, with 17 bases between them. CDR3 protein: CSVRVTGLQTQYF. DNA of the CDR3: TGCAGCGTCCGAGTCACAGGGTTGCAGACCCAGTACTTC. Full variable domain (remainder filled in from reference TRBV29-1 and TRBJ2-5): SAVISQKPSRDICQRGTSLTIQCQVDSQVTMMFWYRQQPGQSLTLIATANQGSEATYESGFVIDKFPISRPNLTFSTLTVSNMSPEDSSIYLCSVRVTGLQTQYFGPGTRLLVL.

J is TRBJ2-6 and V is TRBV6-6; weak D call: TRBD2 (6 bases). The CDR3 length is 16 residues. CDR1 is MNHNY and CDR2 is SVGAGI in the germline V gene (reference sequence). Between the trimmed V and J ends, which lost 7 bases and 0 bases, there was a span of 13 bases. CDR3 amino acids: CASNWGDPSGANVLTF. The CDR3 nucleotides read TGTGCCAGCAATTGGGGGGATCCCTCTGGGGCCAACGTCCTGACTTTC.

The J gene is TRBJ2-1, the V gene TRBV5-1; maybe TRBD2 (6 bases). V was shortened by 6 bases and J by 0 bases, with 13 bases between the two germline ends. CDR1 is SGHRS, CDR2 YFSETQ, per germline. This CDR3 spans 15 amino acids. In nucleotides, the CDR3 is TGCGCCAGCAATCCGGACGGGAGCTCCTACAATGAGCAGTTCTTC. Its translation is CASNPDGSSYNEQFF.

The chain employs TRBV11-2 and TRBJ1-3; D gene uncertain. The V and J ends lost 5 bases and 2 bases respectively, with 16 bases between them. The germline gives CDR1 SGHAT, CDR2 FQNNGV. The CDR3 contains 16 residues. DNA of the CDR3: TGTGCCAGCAGCCCCCAGACCCGGGGAGCTGGAAACACCATATATTTT. Amino acid sequence: CASSPQTRGAGNTIYF.

The chain links TRBV30 to TRBJ1-1, with D perhaps matching TRBD1 (6 bases). Germline loops: CDR1 GTSNPN, CDR2 SVGIG (reference sequence). The V end lost 3 bases, the J end lost 7 bases, and 12 bases lay between the germline ends. The CDR3 length is 12 residues. CDR3 protein: CAWRGGGGEAFF. The CDR3 nucleotides are TGTGCCTGGAGAGGGGGTGGGGGTGAAGCTTTCTTT.

This chain uses TRBV28 with TRBJ1-5; TRBD1 agrees at 10 bases. CDR1 is MDHEN, CDR2 SYDVKM, per germline. CDR3 size: 14 residues. J lost 4 bases, V lost 8 bases, and 5 bases had no gene match. The DNA of the CDR3 is TGTGCCAGCCAGACAGGGGGCGGGAATCAGCCCCAGCATTTT. Translating gives CASQTGGGNQPQHF.

The rearrangement uses TRBV19 and TRBJ1-5; TRBD1 aligns across 8 bases. J gave up 2 bases and V 3 bases, and 3 bases lay outside the gene matches. CDR1 and CDR2 from the germline V gene are LNHDA and SQIVND (reference sequence). The CDR3 loop spans 15 amino acids. The CDR3 DNA is TGTGCCAGTAGTATCACAGGGGGTGGCAATCAGCCCCAGCATTTT. Protein product: CASSITGGGNQPQHF.

The rearrangement uses TRBV5-1 and TRBJ2-1; the match to TRBD2 covers 11 bases. The CDR3 length is 15 residues. From germline, CDR1 is SGHRS and CDR2 YFSETQ. Unmatched junction bases numbered 12, after V lost 6 bases and J lost 10 bases. The CDR3 DNA reads TGCGCCAGCAACCCCAGACTAGCGGGACTTTGGGAGCAGTTCTTC. Translated, it gives CASNPRLAGLWEQFF.

The V and J genes are TRBV5-8 and TRBJ1-3; D is undetermined. CDR1 is SGHTS and CDR2 is YDEGEE in the germline V gene. The CDR3 length is 14 residues. V lost 6 bases, J lost 0 bases, and 10 bases lay in between. The CDR3, as DNA: TGTGCCAGCAAACCGAGAAGCTCTGGAAACACCATATATTTT. Its translation is CASKPRSSGNTIYF.

The CDR3 loop reads CASRYLDRDNQPQHF. The CDR3 DNA reads TGTGCCAGCAGATACTTGGACAGGGACAATCAGCCCCAGCATTTT. The chain employs TRBV2 and TRBJ1-5, with 8 bases that match TRBD1. Germline V CDR1 and CDR2: SNHLY, FYNNEI. J lost 3 bases, V lost 6 bases, and 7 bases had no gene match. The CDR3 has 15 amino acids. Combining the CDR3 with reference TRBV2 and TRBJ1-5 gives the whole variable domain EPEVTQTPSHQVTQMGQEVILRCVPISNHLYFYWYRQILGQKVEFLVSFYNNEISEKSEIFDDQFSVERPDGSNFTLKIRSTKLEDSAMYFCASRYLDRDNQPQHFGDGTRLSIL.

The chain joins TRBV5-6 to TRBJ2-2; D not resolved. Trimming took 0 bases from V and 15 from J, leaving 9 bases between them. The CDR3 spans 11 residues. CDR1 SGHDT and CDR2 YYEEEE come from the germline V gene. The CDR3: CASSLGRVLFF. The CDR3 DNA sequence: TGTGCCAGCAGCTTGGGACGGGTGTTGTTTTTT.

This clone was counted a few times. This sequence joins TRBV19 and TRBJ2-7; tentative D call: TRBD1 (6 bases). CDR3 size: 15 residues. Germline values: CDR1 LNHDA, CDR2 SQIVND (reference sequence). V was trimmed by 3 bases and J by 2 bases, leaving 14 bases between them. The CDR3 protein is CASSMSTGQTYEQYF. DNA for the CDR3: TGTGCCAGTAGTATGAGCACAGGGCAAACCTACGAGCAGTACTTC.

V is TRBV6-5 and J is TRBJ2-5; a weak D match, TRBD1 (6 bases). V was trimmed by 8 bases and J by 5 bases, leaving 15 bases between them. Per germline, CDR1 MNHEY and CDR2 SVGAGI. The CDR3 extends over 13 amino acids. The CDR3 loop is CASSTGYGETQYF. In nucleotides, the CDR3 is TGTGCCAGCTCCACAGGGTATGGGGAGACCCAGTACTTC.

V usage is TRBV10-3 and J usage is TRBJ1-1, with D possibly matching TRBD1 (5 bases). V dropped 3 bases and J dropped 2 bases, with 16 bases sitting between them. Per germline, CDR1 ENHRY and CDR2 SYGVKD. The CDR3 totals 16 residues. Written as DNA, the CDR3 is TGTGCCATCAGTGACATAGGCGGGGCACACAACACTGAAGCTTTCTTT. Protein: CAISDIGGAHNTEAFF.

This clone was counted a single time. V usage is TRBV25-1 and J usage is TRBJ1-1; 7 bases line up with TRBD1. CDR3 size: 13 residues. Trimming at V came to 4 bases and at J to 13 bases, leaving 12 bases not matched to a gene. Per germline, CDR1 MGHDK and CDR2 SYGVNS. The CDR3 spells CASSARGQGGHFF. CDR3 nucleotides: TGTGCCAGCAGTGCCCGAGGCCAGGGGGGACATTTCTTT. Supplemented by reference TRBV25-1 and TRBJ1-1, the full variable domain reads EADIYQTPRYLVIGTGKKITLECSQTMGHDKMYWYQQDPGMELHLIHYSYGVNSTEKGDLSSESTVSRIRTEHFPLTLESARPSHTSQYLCASSARGQGGHFFGQGTRLTVV.

The CDR3 here is CTSSEDRGQYF. DNA of the CDR3: TGCACCAGCAGCGAGGACAGAGGGCAGTACTTC. This sequence joins TRBV1 and TRBJ2-7; TRBD1 reflects the table's D call only, with no check against the DNA. TRBV1 is noted as a pseudogene. CDR3 length equals 11 residues.

This clone was counted a single time. V gene TRBV25-1 combines with J gene TRBJ1-2; D is perhaps TRBD1 (5 bases). The germline V gene has CDR1 MGHDK and CDR2 SYGVNS. Trimming took off 2 bases at V and 2 bases at J, with 9 bases between the two ends. The CDR3 length is 14 residues. The CDR3 loop reads CASSEGHRNYGYTF. CDR3 in DNA: TGTGCCAGCAGTGAAGGTCACAGGAACTATGGCTACACCTTC.

For the CDR3, the DNA is TGTGCCAGCAGTGACCGGTCGGGGGGGGGTACAGATACGCAGTATTTT. This translates into CASSDRSGGGTDTQYF. The V call is TRBV6-4, the J call TRBJ2-3, with 8 nucleotides matching TRBD2. CDR1 is MRHNA and CDR2 is SNTAGT in the germline V gene. This CDR3 spans 16 amino acids. V lost 2 bases to trimming and J lost 3 bases; unmatched junction nucleotides: 7.

This clone has just a few counts. The V call is TRBV19, the J call TRBJ2-2; a weak D match, TRBD2 (7 bases). Per the germline V gene, CDR1 is LNHDA and CDR2 is SQIVND (reference sequence). The CDR3 is 15 residues long. The germline V and J ends were trimmed by 9 bases and 0 bases, with 14 bases remaining between them. Written as DNA, the CDR3 is TGTGCCAGCTGGGGGGGGGCCGCGAACACCGGGGAGCTGTTTTTT. It yields the protein CASWGGAANTGELFF. Combining the CDR3 with reference TRBV19 and TRBJ2-2 gives the whole variable domain DGGITQSPKYLFRKEGQNVTLSCEQNLNHDAMYWYRQDPGQGLRLIYYSQIVNDFQKGDIAEGYSVSREKKESFPLTVTSAQKNPTAFYLCASWGGAANTGELFFGEGSRLTVL.

This rearrangement joins TRBV6-1 to TRBJ1-5; 9 positions match TRBD1. This CDR3 contains 14 residues. With 5 bases clipped from V and 3 bases from J, the junction kept 2 bases outside the gene matches. The germline gives CDR1 MNHNS, CDR2 SASEGT. Here the CDR3 DNA reads TGTGCCAGCAGTTGGACAGGGGACAATCAGCCCCAGCATTTT. It specifies CASSWTGDNQPQHF.

This clone was counted between two and nine times. The gene calls are TRBV7-9 and TRBJ1-4; possible D gene TRBD1, 6 bases. Between the trimmed V and J ends, which lost 4 bases and 3 bases, there was a span of 12 bases. Looked up from germline, CDR1 is SEHNR and CDR2 is FQNEAQ (reference sequence). The CDR3 length is 15 residues. CDR3 in DNA: TGTGCCAGCAGCTCATGGACAGCTCCTAATGAAAAACTGTTTTTT. Translating it yields CASSSWTAPNEKLFF.

The rearrangement joins TRBV27 to TRBJ2-4, with 11 bases matching TRBD1. From germline, CDR1 is MNHEY and CDR2 SMNVEV (reference sequence). After removal of 4 bases from V and 1 base from J, the junction contained 12 bases not matched to a gene. The CDR3 is 19 amino acids. DNA for the CDR3: TGTGCCAGCAGTTCCCCCCGGGACAGGGGGGCGGCCGCCAAAAACATTCAGTACTTC. This codes for CASSSPRDRGAAAKNIQYF.

The chain employs TRBV4-2 and TRBJ2-7; TRBD1 is a possible D gene (6 bases). The CDR3 loop spans 15 amino acids. Germline lookup yields CDR1 LGHNA and CDR2 YNFKEQ. V was trimmed by 0 bases and J by 5 bases, leaving 14 bases between them. The CDR3 DNA reads as TGTGCCAGCAGCCAAGACATAGGGGGTAGAGACGAGCAGTACTTC. It encodes CASSQDIGGRDEQYF.

This clone was counted a single time. The chain is built from TRBV6-6 and TRBJ2-2, with D possibly being TRBD1 (6 bases). The CDR3 has 13 residues. CDR1 and CDR2 (germline): MNHNY, SVGAGI (reference sequence). Trimming removed 4 bases at V and 6 bases at J, with 9 bases between. The CDR3 DNA reads TGTGCCAGCAGTTTAGGGGGTCCCGGGGAGCTGTTTTTT. It yields the protein CASSLGGPGELFF.

This chain joins TRBV18 and TRBJ2-6; maybe TRBD2 (6 bases). Germline V gene data show CDR1 as KGHSH and CDR2 as LQKENI. Between the trimmed V and J ends, which lost 2 bases and 2 bases, there was a span of 10 bases. This CDR3 contains 16 residues. The CDR3 is CASSPSSGAGANVLTF. DNA for the CDR3: TGTGCCAGCTCACCAAGCTCGGGAGCTGGGGCCAACGTCCTGACTTTC.

This chain connects TRBV6-5 to TRBJ1-2; a possible D gene is TRBD1 (6 bases). Trimming left V 6 bases short and J 2 bases short, with 13 bases between. Germline V lookup: CDR1 MNHEY, CDR2 SVGAGI. The CDR3 contains 14 residues. Here the CDR3 reads CASRMGQGNYGYTF. CDR3 nucleotide sequence: TGTGCCAGCAGGATGGGGCAGGGGAACTATGGCTACACCTTC.

In this sample, this clone turned up a few times. V usage is TRBV11-1 and J usage is TRBJ1-1, with D perhaps matching TRBD1 (6 bases). The CDR3 loop spans 14 amino acids. The germline gives CDR1 SGHAT, CDR2 FQDESV (reference sequence). Trimming stripped 6 bases from V and 5 bases from J, with 16 bases between. This CDR3 is CASRWDTQGTEAFF. CDR3 bases: TGTGCCAGCAGGTGGGACACCCAGGGGACTGAAGCTTTCTTT.